This T cell receptor beta chain comes out of a study of beta chain features in type 1 diabetes. Study results and limitations: For type 1 diabetes patients, VDJ junctions showed fewer insertions and more deletions. Type 1 diabetes patients had TCRB CDR3s that were shorter (moderately but significantly so) in all four CD4+ subsets. Compared with healthy donors, patients appeared to share more similar naive, central memory and regulatory TCRB repertoires. Researchers cautioned that cDNA sequencing could over-represent cells with high TCR expression.

Comment on this clone: The antigen is not known.

The CDR3 is 12 amino acids. The ends were cut back, 2 bases at V and 2 bases at J, with 3 bases in the middle. Germline CDR1 reads PRHDT; CDR2 reads FYEKMQ (reference sequence). Sequencing targeted expressed TCRB transcripts, as all isolated RNA had been reverse transcribed. Naive, central memory and regulatory T cell samples averaged about 3.57 million reads. Here immunoSEQ multiplex PCR was the method, and the copy in TCRdb shows in-frame clones only, minus some. This sample has around 710,000 clones; 9.5% to 15% occur once, and the top ten carry 0.09% to 0.15%. This chain joins TRBV13 and TRBJ2-5; no clear D. This receptor was obtained from a man aged 30 to 45 with type 1 diabetes. Source material: naive CD4+ T cells from blood. The chain's CDR3 is CASSLLQETQYF. The CDR3 region has the DNA TGTGCCAGCAGCTTACTGCAAGAGACCCAGTACTTC.